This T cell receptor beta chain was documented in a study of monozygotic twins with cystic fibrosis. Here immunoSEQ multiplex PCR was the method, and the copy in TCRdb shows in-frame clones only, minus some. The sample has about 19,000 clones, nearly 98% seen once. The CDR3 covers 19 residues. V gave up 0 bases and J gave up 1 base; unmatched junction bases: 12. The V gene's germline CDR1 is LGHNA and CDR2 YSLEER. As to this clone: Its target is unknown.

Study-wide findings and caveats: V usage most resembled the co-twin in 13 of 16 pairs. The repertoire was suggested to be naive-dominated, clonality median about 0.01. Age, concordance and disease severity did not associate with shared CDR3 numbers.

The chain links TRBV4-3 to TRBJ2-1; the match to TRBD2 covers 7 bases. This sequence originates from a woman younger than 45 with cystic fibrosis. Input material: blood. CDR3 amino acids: CASSQDPAHGGMSYNEQFF. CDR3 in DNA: TGCGCCAGCAGCCAAGATCCGGCGCACGGGGGGATGTCCTACAATGAGCAGTTCTTC.